This T cell receptor beta chain was recovered during a study of T cell responses to AZD1222 COVID-19 vaccine. Overall study findings and caveats: Targets within unmutated variant regions were reportedly found for nearly half of spike-specific TCRs. Repertoire samples came only from after the peak T cell response. Vaccine-associated CD4 TCRs ranged over spike, dominating at 160-218 and 743-854. The breadth and depth of Spike-specific TCRs increased once two AZD1222 doses had been given.

This table comes from immunoSEQ multiplex PCR, and its TCRdb copy is limited to in-frame clones, with some not included. The table records approximately 99,000 clones, around 83% of them present only once. A word on this clone: Its target is not known.

V was shortened by 1 base and J by 3 bases, with 10 bases between the two germline ends. The CDR3 consists of 14 residues. Germline assignment: CDR1 MNHNS and CDR2 SASEGT. Sample: peripheral blood, taken on day 0 of AZD1222 vaccination. The chain joins TRBV6-1 to TRBJ2-7; TRBD1 might be the D (5 bases). The TCR sequence derives from an adult in good health. The CDR3 DNA is TGTGCCAGCAGTGAAGGTTCAGGGAACTACGAGCAGTACTTC. Residues: CASSEGSGNYEQYF.